These T cell receptor beta chains were read from a single sample in a study of shared clonotypes between healthy human individuals. Clones were sequenced by immunoSEQ multiplex PCR, and TCRdb holds only the in-frame ones, with some missing. The sample records some 1.5 million clones, approximately 98% being singletons. The specimen was naive CD4+ T cells sorted from blood. The receptors derive from a man younger than 40 in good health. Each CDR3 is given with its conserved first and last residue. The order of the fields is CDR3 protein, V gene, J gene, CDR3 length, D gene. A D gene is named only where the DNA matches it firmly.

CDR3 protein: CASSLGEGVTQYF
V gene: TRBV5-8
J gene: TRBJ2-5
CDR3 length: 13
D gene: NA

CDR3 protein: CASSLAMRLQGRGYTF
V gene: TRBV7-9
J gene: TRBJ1-2
CDR3 length: 16
D gene: NA

CDR3 protein: CASHNKGYGYTF
V gene: TRBV6-1
J gene: TRBJ1-2
CDR3 length: 12
D gene: NA

CDR3 protein: CASSSRGTPSYEQYF
V gene: TRBV19
J gene: TRBJ2-7
CDR3 length: 15
D gene: NA

CDR3 protein: CASSASGARGYGYTF
V gene: TRBV9
J gene: TRBJ1-2
CDR3 length: 15
D gene: NA

CDR3 protein: CASSEIPYGYTF
V gene: TRBV2
J gene: TRBJ1-2
CDR3 length: 12
D gene: NA

CDR3 protein: CASSEALTGYGYTF
V gene: TRBV6-1
J gene: TRBJ1-2
CDR3 length: 14
D gene: NA

CDR3 protein: CASSQDLGAVRYF
V gene: TRBV14
J gene: TRBJ2-7
CDR3 length: 13
D gene: NA

CDR3 protein: CASSPPRPSETQYF
V gene: TRBV28
J gene: TRBJ2-5
CDR3 length: 14
D gene: NA

CDR3 protein: CASTWRRGPETQYF
V gene: TRBV2
J gene: TRBJ2-5
CDR3 length: 14
D gene: NA

CDR3 protein: CASSLVGDTQYF
V gene: TRBV7-3
J gene: TRBJ2-3
CDR3 length: 12
D gene: NA

CDR3 protein: CASSFPLLADNEQFF
V gene: TRBV11-2
J gene: TRBJ2-1
CDR3 length: 15
D gene: TRBD2

CDR3 protein: CASSLDPPRLAVLSGELFF
V gene: TRBV5-1
J gene: TRBJ2-2
CDR3 length: 19
D gene: TRBD2

CDR3 protein: CASRRREDFNEQFF
V gene: TRBV2
J gene: TRBJ2-1
CDR3 length: 14
D gene: TRBD2

CDR3 protein: CSGVEDTEAFF
V gene: TRBV20-1
J gene: TRBJ1-1
CDR3 length: 11
D gene: NA

CDR3 protein: CASSVRDQQYF
V gene: TRBV2
J gene: TRBJ2-3
CDR3 length: 11
D gene: NA

CDR3 protein: CASSLERSYEQYF
V gene: TRBV7-8
J gene: TRBJ2-7
CDR3 length: 13
D gene: NA

CDR3 protein: CASSDRADTQYF
V gene: TRBV2
J gene: TRBJ2-3
CDR3 length: 12
D gene: NA

CDR3 protein: CASSLFTGHDTEAFF
V gene: TRBV5-1
J gene: TRBJ1-1
CDR3 length: 15
D gene: NA

CDR3 protein: CATRGLAGPNEQFF
V gene: TRBV19
J gene: TRBJ2-1
CDR3 length: 14
D gene: TRBD2